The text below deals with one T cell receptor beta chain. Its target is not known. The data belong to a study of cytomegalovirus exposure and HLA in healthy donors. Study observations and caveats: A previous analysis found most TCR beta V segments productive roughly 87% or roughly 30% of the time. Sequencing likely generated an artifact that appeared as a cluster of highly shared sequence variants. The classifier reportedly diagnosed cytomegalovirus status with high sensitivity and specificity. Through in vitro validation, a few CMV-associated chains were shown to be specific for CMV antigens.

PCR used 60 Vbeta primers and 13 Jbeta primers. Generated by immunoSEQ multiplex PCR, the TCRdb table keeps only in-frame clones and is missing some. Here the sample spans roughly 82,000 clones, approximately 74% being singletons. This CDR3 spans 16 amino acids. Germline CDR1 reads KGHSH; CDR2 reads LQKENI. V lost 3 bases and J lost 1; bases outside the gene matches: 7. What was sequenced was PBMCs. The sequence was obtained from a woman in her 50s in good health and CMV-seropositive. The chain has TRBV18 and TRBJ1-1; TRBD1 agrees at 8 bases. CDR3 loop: CASSPLGQVRNTEAFF. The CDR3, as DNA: TGTGCCAGCTCACCCCTGGGACAGGTCAGGAACACTGAAGCTTTCTTT.